This T cell receptor beta chain originates from a study of cytomegalovirus exposure and HLA in healthy donors. The CDR3 is made up of 15 amino acids. Trimming took off 3 bases at V and 3 bases at J, with 12 bases between the two ends. Germline V gene sequence: CDR1 SGHTA, CDR2 FQGNSA. Primers for the PCR totalled 60 Vbeta and 13 Jbeta. The table came from immunoSEQ multiplex PCR; TCRdb's copy has only in-frame clones and leaves some out. Its table lists 200,000 or so clones. About this clone itself: Antigen: not known.

General observations from the study: In all likelihood, a cluster of highly shared sequence variants was a sequencing artifact.

Sample: PBMCs. The rearrangement joins TRBV7-2 to TRBJ2-1; D is possibly TRBD2 (5 bases). This clonotype originated in a boy between 10 and 17 years old in good health and CMV-seronegative. DNA for the CDR3: TGTGCCAGCAGCTTGACCGGGATTAACTACAATGAGCAGTTCTTC. Translated: CASSLTGINYNEQFF.